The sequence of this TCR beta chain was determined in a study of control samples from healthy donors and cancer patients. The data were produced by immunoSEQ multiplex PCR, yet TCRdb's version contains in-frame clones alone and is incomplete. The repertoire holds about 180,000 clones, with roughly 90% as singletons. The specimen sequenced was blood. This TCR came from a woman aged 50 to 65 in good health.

As DNA, the CDR3 is TGCGCCAGCAGCGGCGGGACAGGAACGGGACCCTTATCGAGCTACACCTTC. Residues: CASSGGTGTGPLSSYTF. This chain joins TRBV5-1 and TRBJ1-2; TRBD1 aligns across 8 bases. There are 17 residues in the CDR3. V shed 4 bases and J 9 bases; nucleotides not matched to a gene: 20. Looked up from germline, CDR1 is SGHRS and CDR2 is YFSETQ.